This entry features one T cell receptor beta chain sequence. The antigen is undetermined. The data were taken from a study of T cell repertoires in ileal Crohn's disease. Germline V gene data show CDR1 as LNHDA and CDR2 as SQIVND (reference sequence). V gave up 3 bases and J gave up 3 bases, with 8 bases separating them. CDR3 length: 13 amino acids. TCRB immunosequencing input was roughly 500 nanograms of biopsy DNA per sample. Using immunoSEQ multiplex PCR, the repertoire was profiled, and TCRdb retains in-frame clones only, with some absent. This sample has 25,000 to 35,000 clones, with 80% to 85% found just once. Study results and limitations: Compared with CD4 T cells, sorted CD8 cells carried more expanded clones. Compared with non-smokers, active smokers at surgery showed more clonal expansions.

This TCR derives from an adult with Crohn's disease. The sequenced material came from ileal tissue. This sequence joins TRBV19 and TRBJ1-1; D is possibly TRBD1 (5 bases). CDR3 sequence: CASSIGAYTEAFF. CDR3 sequence (DNA): TGTGCCAGTAGTATTGGGGCGTACACTGAAGCTTTCTTT. The full variable domain, its missing parts supplied by reference TRBV19 and TRBJ1-1, is DGGITQSPKYLFRKEGQNVTLSCEQNLNHDAMYWYRQDPGQGLRLIYYSQIVNDFQKGDIAEGYSVSREKKESFPLTVTSAQKNPTAFYLCASSIGAYTEAFFGQGTRLTVV.